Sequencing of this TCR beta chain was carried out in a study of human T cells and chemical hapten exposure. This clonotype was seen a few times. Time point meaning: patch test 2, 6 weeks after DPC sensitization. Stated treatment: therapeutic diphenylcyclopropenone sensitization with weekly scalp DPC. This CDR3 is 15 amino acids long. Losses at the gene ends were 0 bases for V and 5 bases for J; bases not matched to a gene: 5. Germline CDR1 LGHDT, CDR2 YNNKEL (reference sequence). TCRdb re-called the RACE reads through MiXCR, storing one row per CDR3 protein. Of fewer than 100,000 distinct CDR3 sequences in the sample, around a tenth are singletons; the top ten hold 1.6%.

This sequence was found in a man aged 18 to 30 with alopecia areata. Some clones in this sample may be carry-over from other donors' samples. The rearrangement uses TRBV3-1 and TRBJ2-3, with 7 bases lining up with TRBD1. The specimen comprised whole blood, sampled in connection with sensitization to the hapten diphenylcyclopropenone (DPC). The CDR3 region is CASSQERGRGDTQYF. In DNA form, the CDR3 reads TGTGCCAGCAGCCAAGAGAGGGGGCGCGGAGATACGCAGTATTTT.